The 18 T cell receptor beta chains given below trace back to one sample, sequenced in a study of technical replicates of blood from a handful of donors. Assay: immunoSEQ multiplex PCR; the TCRdb copy retains only in-frame clones and omits some. The table has under 100,000 clones, roughly 93% seen once. Sequencing was performed on T cells isolated from PBMCs. Every receptor here comes from a human donor in good health.

The rearrangement uses TRBV19 and TRBJ2-6; D might be TRBD1 (5 bases). The CDR3 contains 18 residues. V gave up 5 bases and J gave up 0 bases, with 17 bases separating them. Germline values: CDR1 LNHDA, CDR2 SQIVND (reference sequence). Written as DNA, the CDR3 is TGTGCCAGTAGTTCAGGGTCTAAGTTCCTCTCTGGGGCCAACGTCCTGACTTTC. Protein: CASSSGSKFLSGANVLTF.

The J gene is TRBJ1-1, the V gene TRBV7-9; D is perhaps TRBD1 (5 bases). Per the germline V gene, CDR1 is SEHNR and CDR2 is FQNEAQ (reference sequence). The CDR3 runs to 16 residues. V lost 7 bases and J 3 bases, leaving 21 bases between the germline ends. Here the CDR3 DNA reads TGTGCCAGCACCATCCCCTTCGGGGGTGAGTACACTGAAGCTTTCTTT. Its translation: CASTIPFGGEYTEAFF. Using reference TRBV7-9 and TRBJ1-1 for the parts outside the CDR3, the full variable domain is DTGVSQNPRHKITKRGQNVTFRCDPISEHNRLYWYRQTLGQGPEFLTYFQNEAQLEKSRLLSDRFSAERPKGSFSTLEIQRTEQGDSAMYLCASTIPFGGEYTEAFFGQGTRLTVV.

The rearrangement joins TRBV5-6 to TRBJ1-2; D is ambiguous. Germline V gene lookup returns CDR1 SGHDT and CDR2 YYEEEE. The CDR3 spans 13 residues. V lost 4 bases and J 4 bases, leaving 11 bases between the germline ends. DNA of the CDR3: TGTGCCAGCAGCGGCTTGGTTTTCTATGGCTACACCTTC. It encodes CASSGLVFYGYTF.

The genes are TRBV4-1 and TRBJ2-5; 8 bases map to TRBD2. The CDR3 covers 15 residues. CDR1 and CDR2 (germline): MGHRA, YSYEKL. The trim removed 5 bases at V and 4 bases at J, leaving 9 bases unmatched. The CDR3 loop reads CASSASGLATETQYF. CDR3 sequence (DNA): TGCGCCAGCAGCGCCAGCGGACTAGCAACAGAGACCCAGTACTTC.

The gene calls are TRBV30 and TRBJ2-3, with 11 bases fitting TRBD2. This CDR3 spans 16 amino acids. The V and J ends lost 5 bases and 1 base, in that order; junction bases with no gene match: 8. Germline V CDR1 and CDR2: GTSNPN, SVGIG (reference sequence). The CDR3 sequence is CAWGTPTSGGTDTQYF. The CDR3 coding sequence is TGTGCCTGGGGGACTCCGACTAGCGGGGGCACAGATACGCAGTATTTT.

Here the CDR3 DNA reads TGTGCCAGCAGCTTTTCAGTTTACACTGAAGCTTTCTTT. Protein sequence: CASSFSVYTEAFF. The chain has TRBV7-2 and TRBJ1-1; the D is unclear. This CDR3 spans 13 amino acids. In germline, CDR1 is SGHTA, CDR2 FQGNSA. V was shortened by 3 bases and J by 3 bases, with 8 bases between the two germline ends.

The rearrangement joins TRBV2 to TRBJ2-5; 7 bases are a match to TRBD2. The CDR3 loop spans 13 amino acids. V lost 4 bases, J lost 7 bases, and 6 bases stayed unmatched. The V gene's germline CDR1 is SNHLY and CDR2 FYNNEI. CDR3 amino acids: CASSGGDYGTQYF. The CDR3 nucleotides read TGTGCCAGCAGTGGGGGGGACTACGGGACCCAGTACTTC.

The chain recombines TRBV10-1 with TRBJ2-5, with a possible D match to TRBD1 (5 bases). CDR1 and CDR2 (germline): WNHNN, SYGVQD (reference sequence). V lost 0 bases to trimming and J lost 4 bases, with 15 bases between them. The CDR3 extends over 16 amino acids. The CDR3 DNA follows: TGCGCCAGCAGTGAGTCCGGGCAGGGCGTGGGAGAGACCCAGTACTTC. The encoded protein is CASSESGQGVGETQYF.

This chain connects TRBV7-2 to TRBJ2-1, with D possibly TRBD2 on 5 matching bases. Trimming shortened V by 5 bases and J by 6 bases, and 14 bases separated the two germline ends. Germline assignment: CDR1 SGHTA and CDR2 FQGNSA. This CDR3 has 14 residues. The CDR3 coding sequence is TGTGCCAGCAGCCTTATCACCAGCGGCAATGAGCAGTTCTTC. Translating gives CASSLITSGNEQFF. Based on the CDR3 plus reference TRBV7-2 and TRBJ2-1, the full variable domain is GAGVSQSPSNKVTEKGKDVELRCDPISGHTALYWYRQSLGQGLEFLIYFQGNSAPDKSGLPSDRFSAERTGGSVSTLTIQRTQQEDSAVYLCASSLITSGNEQFFGPGTRLTVL.

The J gene is TRBJ2-6, the V gene TRBV9; TRBD1 is a possible D gene (6 bases). V shed 0 bases and J shed 0 bases, with 10 bases lying between them. This CDR3 has 17 amino acids. In germline, CDR1 is SGDLS, CDR2 YYNGEE. The CDR3 is CASSVVLGASGANVLTF. Written as DNA, the CDR3 is TGTGCCAGCAGCGTAGTCCTGGGGGCCTCTGGGGCCAACGTCCTGACTTTC.

The chain carries TRBV2 and TRBJ1-1; D is uncertain. The CDR3 loop spans 14 amino acids. Germline assignment: CDR1 SNHLY and CDR2 FYNNEI. V was shortened by 7 bases and J by 1 base, with 13 bases between the two germline ends. CDR3 region: CASIRTGTNTEAFF. CDR3 DNA sequence: TGTGCCAGCATCCGAACGGGAACGAACACTGAAGCTTTCTTT.

V gene TRBV13 combines with J gene TRBJ2-7; TRBD1 aligns across 9 bases. Germline-derived CDR1 and CDR2 are PRHDT and FYEKMQ (reference sequence). CDR3 length equals 15 residues. V shed 3 bases and J 2 bases; nucleotides not matched to a gene: 5. The CDR3 loop is CASSFTGTGPYEQYF. Here the CDR3 DNA reads TGTGCCAGCAGCTTTACCGGGACAGGGCCCTACGAGCAGTACTTC.

The V gene is TRBV30, the J gene TRBJ2-5; D is unclear. The J call is in doubt because the DNA end fits TRBJ2-7 better. Germline CDR1 reads GTSNPN; CDR2 reads SVGIG (reference sequence). There are 11 residues in the CDR3. The CDR3 sequence is CAWGSGYEQYF. The CDR3 region has the DNA TGTGCCTGGGGATCAGGATACGAGCAGTACTTC.

In its sample, this clone was seen once. At one boundary the junction diverges from the germline segment, which might be a read error. The V gene is TRBV29-1, the J gene TRBJ1-2; 7 bases align to TRBD1. Looked up from germline, CDR1 is SQVTM and CDR2 is ANQGSEA. This CDR3 region has 10 residues. CDR3 bases: TGCAGCGGGGGGGACAGTCTCCTCAAGTTC. Translation: CSGGDSLLKF. The full variable domain, with the rest looked up from reference TRBV29-1 and TRBJ1-2, is SAVISQKPSRDICQRGTSLTIQCQVDSQVTMMFWYRQQPGQSLTLIATANQGSEATYESGFVIDKFPISRPNLTFSTLTVSNMSPEDSSIYLCSGGDSLLKFGSGTRLTVV.

The V and J genes are TRBV11-3 and TRBJ1-1, with a weak D call TRBD1 (6 bases). The germline CDR1 and CDR2 sequences are SGHNT and YENEEA. This CDR3 contains 12 residues. Between the trimmed V and J ends, which lost 9 bases and 4 bases, there was a span of 12 bases. The CDR3 DNA is TGTGCCAGTAGAATAGGGGGCACTGAAGCTTTCTTT. It yields the protein CASRIGGTEAFF.

V usage is TRBV10-3 and J usage is TRBJ1-4; TRBD1 matches at 8 bases. The J segment lost 3 bases and the V segment lost 1 base, leaving 4 bases of the junction unmatched. CDR3 length: 16 residues. CDR1 and CDR2 from the germline V gene are ENHRY and SYGVKD. CDR3 bases: TGTGCCATCAGTGAGTTCCAACAGGGGGCTAATGAAAAACTGTTTTTT. It encodes CAISEFQQGANEKLFF.

This clone was counted once. The CDR3: CASSESTVGSDTQYF. Here the CDR3 DNA reads TGCGCCAGCAGTGAGTCTACTGTCGGTTCGGATACGCAGTATTTT. The chain has TRBV10-1 and TRBJ2-3; D not certain. V lost 0 bases and J lost 6, with 13 bases in between. Germline lookup yields CDR1 WNHNN and CDR2 SYGVQD (reference sequence). The CDR3 loop spans 15 amino acids.

The V call is TRBV9, the J call TRBJ1-2; possibly TRBD1 for D (6 bases). The CDR3 covers 15 residues. The germline CDR1 and CDR2 sequences are SGDLS and YYNGEE. V was cut by 5 bases and J by 4 bases, with 18 bases left in between. The CDR3 coding sequence is TGTGCCAGCAGGGTGGGGGCAGGCGGAAGCTATGGCTACACCTTC. Protein sequence: CASRVGAGGSYGYTF. Combining the CDR3 with reference TRBV9 and TRBJ1-2 gives the whole variable domain DSGVTQTPKHLITATGQRVTLRCSPRSGDLSVYWYQQSLDQGLQFLIQYYNGEERAKGNILERFSAQQFPDLHSELNLSSLELGDSALYFCASRVGAGGSYGYTFGSGTRLTVV.